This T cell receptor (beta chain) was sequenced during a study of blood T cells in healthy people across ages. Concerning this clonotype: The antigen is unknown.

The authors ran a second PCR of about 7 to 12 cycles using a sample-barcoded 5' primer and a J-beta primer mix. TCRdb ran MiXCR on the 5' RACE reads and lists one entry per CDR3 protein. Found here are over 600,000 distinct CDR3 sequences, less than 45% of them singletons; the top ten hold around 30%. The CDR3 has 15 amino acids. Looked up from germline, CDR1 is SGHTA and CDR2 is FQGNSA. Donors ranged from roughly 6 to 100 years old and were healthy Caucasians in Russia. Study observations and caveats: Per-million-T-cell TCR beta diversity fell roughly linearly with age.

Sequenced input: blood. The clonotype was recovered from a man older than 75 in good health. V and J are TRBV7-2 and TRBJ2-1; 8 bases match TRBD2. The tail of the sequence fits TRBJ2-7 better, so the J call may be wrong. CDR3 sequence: CASSLYAGGGDEQYF. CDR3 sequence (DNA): TGTGCCAGCAGCTTATACGCGGGGGGAGGCGATGAGCAGTACTTC.